This T cell receptor (beta chain) stems from a study of cytomegalovirus exposure and HLA in healthy donors. Broader study findings: HLA alleles showed associations with 15,000 to 20,000 TCR beta sequences in a later analysis, at a 0.05 false discovery rate. The study had only CMV serostatus as immune exposure information.

Amplification used 60 Vbeta primers and 13 Jbeta primers. Method: immunoSEQ multiplex PCR; TCRdb's copy keeps in-frame clones and lacks some. The table has some 150,000 clones, roughly 80% seen once. A note on this clone: Its specificity is unknown. Within the sample, other DNA sequences also encode this same CDR3.

Germline V gene data show CDR1 as SQVTM and CDR2 as ANQGSEA. This CDR3 comprises 11 residues. Germline trimming cut 6 bases from V and 5 bases from J; bases unmatched to any gene: 0. The receptor's source is a female donor in good health and CMV-seronegative. The rearrangement links TRBV29-1 to TRBJ1-2; 10 bases are a match to TRBD1. The sequencing input was PBMCs. The CDR3 reads CSVGQGYGYTF. CDR3 coding DNA: TGCAGCGTGGGACAGGGGTATGGCTACACCTTC.